This TCR beta chain was sequenced for a study of resident and recirculating memory T cells in vitiligo. CDR1 is SGHTA and CDR2 is FQGNSA in the germline V gene. CDR3 size: 15 residues. V was pared by 6 bases and J by 5 bases, with 5 bases of the junction left unmatched. Method: immunoSEQ multiplex PCR; TCRdb's copy keeps in-frame clones and lacks some. The repertoire holds 40,000 to 45,000 clones, 80% to 95% seen once, with 4.5% in the top ten. V gene TRBV7-2 combines with J gene TRBJ1-6, with 9 bases identical to TRBD1. The sample taken for sequencing was blood. The receptor's source is a male donor with vitiligo. For the CDR3, the DNA is TGTGCCAGCAGTTCGACAGGGGGTAATAATTCACCCCTCCACTTT. Protein sequence: CASSSTGGNNSPLHF.